The source of this TCR beta chain is a study of cytomegalovirus exposure and HLA in healthy donors. Whole-study results and caveats: Follow-up analysis later connected one missense variant in DCLRE1C with trimming of TCR beta V- and J-genes.

It was with 60 Vbeta and 13 Jbeta primers that the PCR ran. Repertoires were generated with immunoSEQ multiplex PCR, while TCRdb's copy carries only in-frame clones and drops some. The sample has 200,000 or so clones, about 79% seen once. The sample holds many counts of this clone. Antigen unknown. V was pared by 7 bases and J by 6 bases, with 15 bases between. Germline V gene data show CDR1 as LNHDA and CDR2 as SQIVND (reference sequence). The CDR3 runs to 13 residues. Sequencing input: PBMCs. The TCR comes from a man in his late teens or twenties in good health and CMV-seronegative. The chain carries TRBV19 and TRBJ1-1; D is unresolved. The CDR3 DNA follows: TGTGCCAGTAACCCCACTCGAGTGCCTGAAGCTTTCTTT. Translated: CASNPTRVPEAFF.